This T cell receptor (beta chain) was captured in a study of cytomegalovirus exposure and HLA in healthy donors. Regarding this clone: Its antigen is not known.

This CDR3 has 15 amino acids. The trim removed 4 bases at V and 4 bases at J, leaving 8 bases unmatched. Germline V lookup: CDR1 SGDLS, CDR2 YYNGEE. Overall study results and limits: A later analysis found common viral pathogens apparently linked to several of the most significant clusters.

Both 60 Vbeta primers and 13 Jbeta primers went into the PCR. Data came from immunoSEQ multiplex PCR; TCRdb stores just in-frame clones and leaves some out. The table lists 100,000 to 150,000 clones, 78% of them singletons. What was sequenced was PBMCs. The TCR was taken from a female donor in good health and CMV-seronegative. The chain is built from TRBV9 and TRBJ2-3; TRBD1 agrees at 8 bases. CDR3 coding DNA: TGTGCCAGCAGCATAAGACAGGGGCGGTCAGATACGCAGTATTTT. This sequence encodes CASSIRQGRSDTQYF. Variable domain in full (rest from reference TRBV9 and TRBJ2-3): DSGVTQTPKHLITATGQRVTLRCSPRSGDLSVYWYQQSLDQGLQFLIQYYNGEERAKGNILERFSAQQFPDLHSELNLSSLELGDSALYFCASSIRQGRSDTQYFGPGTRLTVL.